This record concerns one T cell receptor beta chain sequence. Its matching antigen is unknown. At survey level, the immunoSEQ assay was run in its v3.0 version. Assay: immunoSEQ multiplex PCR; the TCRdb copy retains only in-frame clones and omits some. The profile shows tens of thousands of clones, 70% to 90% of them singletons. These data come from a study of long-term antiretroviral therapy in people with HIV. V was pared by 5 bases and J by 5 bases, with 18 bases between. The CDR3 contains 16 residues. Germline CDR1 and CDR2: SEHNR and FQNEAQ (reference sequence). General study findings and limits: Information on adherence, resistance and therapy changes was unavailable. The range of CDR3 lengths in HIV repertoires proved narrower than that found in controls. Relative to transplant donor controls, diversity remained lower despite increasing after ART. Dominating the repertoire at all time points were the clones that expanded before ART.

Sequences were derived from unsorted PBMCs, sampled 2.2 years after starting antiretroviral therapy. The sequence derives from a man aged 18 to 29 with HIV. The V call is TRBV7-9, the J call TRBJ1-4; TRBD1 is a possible D gene (5 bases). The CDR3 spells CASSPRGGVKNEKLFF. As DNA, the CDR3 is TGTGCCAGCAGCCCACGCGGGGGGGTCAAAAATGAAAAACTGTTTTTT.